This TCR beta chain is drawn from a study of CD8 T cells in Susac syndrome. Germline lookup yields CDR1 SNHLY and CDR2 FYNNEI. Trimming left V 10 bases short and J 4 bases short, with 8 bases between. This CDR3 spans 11 amino acids. TCR beta from blood CD8+ and CD4+ T cells was sequenced. RNA in amounts of about 0.5 to 1 ug was reverse transcribed with random hexamers. A multiplex approach, immunoSEQ multiplex PCR, amplified TCR beta CDR3 across 54 Vbeta and 13 Jbeta. TCRdb ran MiXCR on the immunoSEQ multiplex PCR reads and lists one entry per CDR3 protein. In the table there are 200,000 to 250,000 distinct CDR3 sequences, roughly 90% of which are singletons.

This sequence joins TRBV2 and TRBJ1-3; no definite D call. The sequenced sample consisted of CD8+ T cells from PBMCs. The receptor was derived from a human donor with multiple sclerosis. CDR3 in amino acids: CAITRGNTIYF. CDR3 DNA sequence: TGTGCCATTACCAGGGGAAACACCATATATTTT.